Here is one TCR beta chain with its context. In TCRdb, the 5' RACE reads were re-called with MiXCR into one record per CDR3 protein. There are fewer than 500,000 distinct CDR3 sequences in the sample; roughly 25% occur only once, and roughly an eighth lies in the top ten. These data originate in a study of T-cell memory formation after mild COVID-19. Trimming cost V 5 bases and J 2 bases, with 5 bases left between them. The V gene's germline CDR1 is SGHKS and CDR2 YYEKEE (reference sequence). The CDR3 is 11 amino acids. This sequence joins TRBV5-5 and TRBJ2-7, with D possibly being TRBD1 (5 bases). The sample taken for sequencing was PBMCs or a T cell subset sorted from them (not recorded which). The source of this sequence is an adult woman who had mild COVID-19 (a few samples of this study predate the infection). Cell type and time point are not known. CDR3 sequence (DNA): TGTGCCAGCAGGACAGCCTACGAGCAGTACTTC. It yields the protein CASRTAYEQYF.